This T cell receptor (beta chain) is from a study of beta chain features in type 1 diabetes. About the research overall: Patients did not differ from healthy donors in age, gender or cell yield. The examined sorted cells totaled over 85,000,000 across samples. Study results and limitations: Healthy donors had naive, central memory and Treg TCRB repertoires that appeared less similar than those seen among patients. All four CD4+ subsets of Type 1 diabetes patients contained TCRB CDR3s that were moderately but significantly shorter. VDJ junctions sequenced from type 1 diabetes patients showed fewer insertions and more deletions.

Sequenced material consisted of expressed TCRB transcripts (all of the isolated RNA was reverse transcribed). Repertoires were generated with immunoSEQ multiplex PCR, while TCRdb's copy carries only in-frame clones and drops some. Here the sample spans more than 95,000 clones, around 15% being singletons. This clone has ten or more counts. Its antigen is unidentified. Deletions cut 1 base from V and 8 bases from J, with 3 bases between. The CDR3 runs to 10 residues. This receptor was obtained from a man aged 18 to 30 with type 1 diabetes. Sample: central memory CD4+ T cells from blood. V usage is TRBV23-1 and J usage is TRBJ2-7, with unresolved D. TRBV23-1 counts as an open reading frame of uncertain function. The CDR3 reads CASSQCQQYF. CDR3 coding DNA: TGCGCCAGCAGTCAATGTCAGCAGTACTTC.